Listed below are T cell receptor beta chains from one sample, sequenced in a study of cytomegalovirus exposure and HLA in healthy donors. Profiled with immunoSEQ multiplex PCR; TCRdb holds only in-frame clones, not every one. The top ten hold around 1.7% of the sample, which has roughly 52,000 clones, just over 90% seen once. Sequenced material: PBMCs. The receptor set was obtained from a woman between 18 and 29 years old in good health and CMV-seropositive. CDR3s include the opening cysteine and the closing phenylalanine or tryptophan. Each record gives: D gene, V gene, CDR3 protein. A D gene is named only where the DNA matches it firmly.

TRBD2	TRBV5-4	CASSSGTSGPYQETQYF
NA	TRBV7-6	CASSFGVGGPYGYTF
TRBD1	TRBV6-5	CASSYSDRAYTEAFF
TRBD2	TRBV29-1	CSVVGGTDTQYF
NA	TRBV20-1	CSARDGNEQYF
TRBD1	TRBV7-9	CASSLEFYDRGDYGYTF
TRBD1	TRBV5-1	CASSWGTGDEQYF
TRBD1	TRBV5-1	CATRRDSLNSPLHF
TRBD1	TRBV9	CASSVLDREQETQYF
TRBD1	TRBV19	CASNGHRGQNQPQHF
NA	TRBV4-1	CASSLTSTRQETQYF
TRBD1	TRBV4-3	CASSLADRDNSEAFF
TRBD1	TRBV5-1	CASSGGTGAGEKLFF
NA	TRBV29-1	CSVGTDTQYF
TRBD1	TRBV9	CASSVVGTDHNEQFF
NA	TRBV7-9	CASRPPGHPNYGYTF
NA	TRBV11-2	CASTLWSYQETQYF
NA	TRBV6-1	CASTEQTTNRETQYF
TRBD2	TRBV7-6	CASSPLGRGGAPDTQYF
NA	TRBV12-5	CASGGGQSNEKLFF
TRBD1	TRBV29-1	CSVGQGLDQPQHF
NA	TRBV6-6	CASTENYEQYF
NA	TRBV27	CASRDRGSYEQYF
TRBD1	TRBV25-1	CASSQGQGYGYTF
NA	TRBV29-1	CSVEVGGNSPLHF
TRBD2	TRBV6-1	CASKVGGEGFYEQYF
TRBD1	TRBV6-4	CASSDPDRGQSEQFF
TRBD1	TRBV7-9	CASSTTGGDYGYTF
NA	TRBV9	CASSVEGGNTQYF
TRBD2	TRBV9	CASSVVSSGSTDTQYF
TRBD1	TRBV12-5	CASQGVTYNEQFF
TRBD1	TRBV10-1	CASSDRGLGSYEQYF
TRBD2	TRBV9	CASSVVAGGYNEQFF
NA	TRBV6-6	CASTKKTTSSYNEQFF
NA	TRBV7-6	CASSSWMRGEAFF
NA	TRBV28	CASSFVYMGRPDSNQPQHF
NA	TRBV6-5	CASSYNRISSYNEQFF
NA	TRBV6-1	CASSVPGSNEKLFF
NA	TRBV11-3	CASSSRVGRNEQFF
NA	TRBV19	CASSIHLASGNTIYF
TRBD1	TRBV7-9	CASSARDRTYSPLHF
TRBD2	TRBV5-6	CASRPRGKRGPGELFF
TRBD1	TRBV6-5	CASRASGQGSEAFF
NA	TRBV6-6	CASFTGGANYGYTF
TRBD1	TRBV5-1	CASSRQGTDNSPLHF
NA	TRBV6-1	CASSEIGTYTEAFF
NA	TRBV5-1	CASSLVPGGTDTQYF
TRBD2	TRBV10-2	CAIRTSGPYNEQFF
TRBD1	TRBV7-9	CASSLTWTGNHMNTEAFF
NA	TRBV9	CASSVGGGADQGQPQHF
TRBD1	TRBV19	CASSTGNRGSYNSPLHF
TRBD2	TRBV4-3	CASSPTSGGYNEQFF
NA	TRBV2	CASSLGAGGLGTEAFF
NA	TRBV1	CTSSQERGGPGDTQYF
NA	TRBV11-2	CASSSQGYEQYF
NA	TRBV2	CASSPSGTEAFF